The entry below gives a single TCR beta chain sequence along with its context. Its target is unknown. Using quantitative 5'-RACE with molecular barcodes, the authors made TCR beta libraries. TCRdb re-analysed the 5' RACE reads in MiXCR, keeping a single row per CDR3 protein. The sample holds fewer than 750,000 distinct CDR3 sequences, around 17% seen once. These data belong to a study of CD8 T cells in ankylosing spondylitis. Overall study findings and caveats: Reportedly, matched ankylosing spondylitis synovial fluid was significantly enriched for disease-linked clones. A number of the motif variants had already been described in reactive arthritis synovial fluid and blood. Peripheral blood held disease-linked clones only at relatively low frequency, and these were CD8+. Several highly homologous variants made up a TCR beta motif, and this motif appeared characteristic of ankylosing spondylitis blood.

The CDR3 sequence is 19 residues long. Losses at the gene ends were 0 bases for V and 5 bases for J; bases not matched to a gene: 16. In germline, CDR1 is MNHEY, CDR2 SVGEGT. The chain employs TRBV6-2 or TRBV6-3 and TRBJ1-5; 7 bases are a match to TRBD1. The clonotype was recovered from a male donor with ankylosing spondylitis. The sample comprised blood, either unsorted or a sorted T cell fraction (not recorded which). The CDR3 region has the DNA TGTGCCAGCAGTTACTCTGCGTTTCCCGGGACAGCCTTCTATCAGCCCCAGCATTTT. It encodes CASSYSAFPGTAFYQPQHF.